Following are 4 T cell receptor beta chains from one sample sequenced in a study of vaccination and CD4 T cells after COVID-19. Antigens for these TCRs are unknown. As for treatment: roughly 10-day PBMC culture with coronavirus spike peptide pools or control peptides (ViraFEST assay). Sequencing of the DNA from cultured CD4+ T cells was carried out with the Oncomine TCR Beta short-read assay. From the PCR reads, TCRdb called clonotypes with MiXCR, one entry per CDR3 protein. The table records about 17,000 distinct CDR3 sequences, 45% to 55% of them present only once. Material for sequencing was CD4+ T cells from blood, cultured in vitro. The receptor source for this set is a human donor who had recovered from COVID-19.

This clonotype was seen more than once but under ten times. This rearrangement joins TRBV9 to TRBJ2-1; no clear D. CDR3 length: 16 amino acids. CDR1 and CDR2 from the germline V gene are SGDLS and YYNGEE. Trimming left V 4 bases short and J 1 base short, with 15 bases between. CDR3 amino acids: CASSPRWATSYNEQFF. As DNA, the CDR3 is TGTGCCAGCAGCCCTAGATGGGCGACATCCTACAATGAGCAGTTCTTC. Drawing the rest from reference TRBV9 and TRBJ2-1, the complete variable domain is DSGVTQTPKHLITATGQRVTLRCSPRSGDLSVYWYQQSLDQGLQFLIQYYNGEERAKGNILERFSAQQFPDLHSELNLSSLELGDSALYFCASSPRWATSYNEQFFGPGTRLTVL.

The V gene is TRBV12-3 or TRBV12-4, the J gene TRBJ1-1, with a weak D call TRBD1 (5 bases). This CDR3 region has 14 residues. Trimming took 7 bases from V and 0 from J, leaving 12 bases between them. CDR3 residues: CASTPDMMNTEAFF. DNA of the CDR3: TGTGCCAGCACTCCGGACATGATGAACACTGAAGCTTTCTTT.

This clonotype turned up a few times. This chain uses TRBV10-3 with TRBJ1-2; 11 bases fit TRBD1. The germline CDR1 and CDR2 sequences are ENHRY and SYGVKD. The ends lost 7 bases at V and 7 bases at J; junction bases unmatched: 14. This CDR3 spans 16 amino acids. The DNA for the CDR3 is TGTGCCATCAACGTGGGTAGGACAGGGGGCGAAAGTGGCTACACCTTC. Protein product: CAINVGRTGGESGYTF.

This chain uses TRBV19 with TRBJ2-7, with D possibly being TRBD2 (6 bases). V lost 8 bases and J lost 1, with 15 bases in between. The CDR3 extends over 14 amino acids. Germline CDR1 is LNHDA and CDR2 is SQIVND (reference sequence). CDR3 sequence reads: CASRRGTDSYEQYF. In DNA, the CDR3 is TGTGCCAGTCGCCGCGGGACGGATTCCTACGAGCAGTACTTC.